The 4 T cell receptor beta chains listed next were all sequenced from one sample in a study of blood T cell repertoires in COVID-19. Only in-frame clones appear in the TCRdb table, and some are missing; sequencing was by immunoSEQ multiplex PCR. The sample contains fewer than 700,000 clones, 70% to 90% of which appear only once. The sequencing input was peripheral blood. The source is a woman aged 45-65 years with COVID-19, enrolled during active disease.

This chain connects TRBV2 to TRBJ1-3; 7 bases map to TRBD1. V shed 10 bases, J shed 2 bases, and the junction held 5 bases outside the gene matches. The CDR3 contains 13 residues. Germline CDR1 is SNHLY and CDR2 is FYNNEI. The CDR3 spells CAIQGLTGNTIYF. The CDR3 region has the DNA TGTGCCATACAGGGGCTTACTGGAAACACCATATATTTT. Full variable domain (outside the CDR3, taken from reference TRBV2 and TRBJ1-3): EPEVTQTPSHQVTQMGQEVILRCVPISNHLYFYWYRQILGQKVEFLVSFYNNEISEKSEIFDDQFSVERPDGSNFTLKIRSTKLEDSAMYFCAIQGLTGNTIYFGEGSWLTVV.

The gene calls are TRBV5-1 and TRBJ2-2; 12 bases are shared with TRBD2. This CDR3 is built from 16 residues. V lost 4 bases and J lost 4; bases outside the gene matches: 5. Germline loops: CDR1 SGHRS, CDR2 YFSETQ. CDR3 in DNA: TGCGCCAGCAGCCGGACTAGCGGGGACAGCACCGGGGAGCTGTTTTTT. This translates into CASSRTSGDSTGELFF.

J is TRBJ1-1 and V is TRBV28; possibly TRBD1 for D (6 bases). The V end was cut by 2 bases, the J end by 0 bases, with 10 bases between. The CDR3 is 15 amino acids. In germline, CDR1 is MDHEN, CDR2 SYDVKM. The CDR3 nucleotides are TGTGCCAGCAGTTTAAATGGGGGCTTGAACACTGAAGCTTTCTTT. This encodes CASSLNGGLNTEAFF.

The chain uses TRBV7-7 and TRBJ2-1; D unresolved. V gave up 1 base and J gave up 6 bases, with 7 bases separating them. The CDR3 runs to 13 residues. CDR1 is SSHAT, CDR2 FNYEAQ, per germline (reference sequence). CDR3 bases: TGTGCCAGCAGCTTAGGGGCTGGCAATGAGCAGTTCTTC. This translates into CASSLGAGNEQFF. The variable domain in full, with the rest retrieved from reference TRBV7-7 and TRBJ2-1, is GAGVSQSPRYKVTKRGQDVTLRCDPISSHATLYWYQQALGQGPEFLTYFNYEAQPDKSGLPSDRFSAERPEGSISTLTIQRTEQRDSAMYRCASSLGAGNEQFFGPGTRLTVL.